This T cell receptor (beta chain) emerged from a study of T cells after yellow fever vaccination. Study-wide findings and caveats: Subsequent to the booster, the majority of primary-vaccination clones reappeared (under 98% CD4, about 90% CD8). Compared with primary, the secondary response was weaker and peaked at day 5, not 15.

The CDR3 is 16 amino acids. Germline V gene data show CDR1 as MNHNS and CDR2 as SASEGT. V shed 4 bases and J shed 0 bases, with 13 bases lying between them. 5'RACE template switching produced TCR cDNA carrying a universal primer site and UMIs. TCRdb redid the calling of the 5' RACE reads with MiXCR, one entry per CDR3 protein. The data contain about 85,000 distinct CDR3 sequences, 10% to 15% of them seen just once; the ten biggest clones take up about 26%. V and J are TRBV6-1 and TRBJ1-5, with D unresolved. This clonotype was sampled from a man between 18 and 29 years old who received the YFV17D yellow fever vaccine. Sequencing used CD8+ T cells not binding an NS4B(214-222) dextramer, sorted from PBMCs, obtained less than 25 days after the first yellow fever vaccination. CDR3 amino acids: CASSVFAGRSNQPQHF. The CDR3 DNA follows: TGTGCCAGCAGTGTTTTCGCCGGGCGTAGCAATCAGCCCCAGCATTTT.